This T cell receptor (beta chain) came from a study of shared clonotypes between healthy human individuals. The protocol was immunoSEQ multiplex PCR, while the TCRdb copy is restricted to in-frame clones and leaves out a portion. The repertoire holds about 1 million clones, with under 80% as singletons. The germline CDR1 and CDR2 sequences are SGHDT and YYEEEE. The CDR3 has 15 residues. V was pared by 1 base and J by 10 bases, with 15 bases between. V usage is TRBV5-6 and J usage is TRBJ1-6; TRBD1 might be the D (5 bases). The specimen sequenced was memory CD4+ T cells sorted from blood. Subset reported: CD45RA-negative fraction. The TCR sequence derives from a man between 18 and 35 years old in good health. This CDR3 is CASSLTGGSLSPLHF. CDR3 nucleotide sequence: TGTGCCAGCAGCTTGACAGGAGGATCATTATCACCCCTCCACTTT. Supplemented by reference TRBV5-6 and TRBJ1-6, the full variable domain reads DAGVTQSPTHLIKTRGQQVTLRCSPKSGHDTVSWYQQALGQGPQFIFQYYEEEERQRGNFPDRFSGHQFPNYSSELNVNALLLGDSALYLCASSLTGGSLSPLHFGNGTRLTVT.